This TCR beta chain was recovered during a study of T cells in Graves' hyperthyroidism and ophthalmopathy (dated by TCRdb to between 2017 and 2020). Regarding the complete study: Peripheral blood was sampled at the time of initial diagnosis, prior to any treatment. A discovery cohort of about 100 patients, approximately 44 with Graves' ophthalmopathy and roughly 59 with stable Graves' hyperthyroidism, was used to find distinguishing TCR V-J signatures. Whether ophthalmopathy could be predicted prospectively was tested in an independent validation cohort made up of 18 to 20 hyperthyroidism patients plus 17 patients who later progressed to ophthalmopathy. For training and testing, the 80 to 100 patients in the discovery cohort were randomly divided in a 7:3 ratio. Thyroid tissue and blood T-cell repertoires from six Graves' hyperthyroidism patients were also compared in the study. Following sampling, methimazole starting at 30 mg daily was given to hyperthyroidism patients, and high-dose intravenous methylprednisolone was given to ophthalmopathy patients. According to the paper, TCR Vbeta CDR3 sequencing was carried out on around 140 peripheral blood samples, which came from approximately 43 ophthalmopathy, about 75 hyperthyroidism and roughly 17 progressor patients.

This clonotype was counted a few times. Its specific antigen is unknown. No much larger clone is present one base from it, and per-base qualities are unavailable. Amplification of TCR beta CDR3 regions was carried out from RNA transcripts. The first round of RT-PCR for the TCR CDR3 was performed with the HTBI primer set and the Qiagen OneStep RT-PCR kit. A second multiplex PCR round built the libraries, followed by size selection and purification. Paired-end sequencing of the libraries was performed with 100 bp reads on an Illumina HiSeq2000. Turning to the authors' computational methods: SOAPnuke was used to process the raw data, throwing out any read that contained adapters or uncalled bases, had a mean Phred below 15, or lacked an exact constant-primer or identifier match. COPE v1.2.5 was used to merge high-quality paired reads, and clonotypes were defined as unique nucleotide sequences. Clonotypes were aligned to IMGT TRBV, TRBD and TRBJ reference segments using MiTCR v1.1. Analysis was restricted to V-J combinations with a frequency above 0.0001, which covered roughly 99% of repertoires. A TCS score was defined as the ratio of F50 (clonal expansion) to E x V (chaos), with BLOSUM62-based TCRdist applied between CDR3 peptides within each V-J. Welch's t-statistics and random forest reduced around 520 V-J features to roughly 13, which were used in a naive Bayes classifier (R e1071). TCRdb reanalyzed the raw reads on its own, using fastp at Q25 for trimming and MiXCR for clone calling, and kept in-frame beta chains. Each entry is one CDR3 protein sequence, shown with its most common DNA and genes. These V and J calls are TCRdb output, not the study's own analysis. In this sample the table shows 300,000 to 450,000 distinct CDR3 sequences, about 15% of which occur a single time. Jointly, the top ten make up around a third of the sample.

V lost 3 bases and J lost 5 bases, and the count of bases not matched to a germline gene is 9. CDR3 length: 15 amino acids, cysteine to phenylalanine. Only CDR3 DNA remains: 45 bases, in frame from the first base. CDR1 and CDR2 (MGHRA, YSYEKL) derive from the germline V gene. Stable Graves' hyperthyroidism was defined as no progression to ophthalmopathy during 18 months of follow-up. Hyperthyroidism patients were newly diagnosed, had a disease duration of under 2 months, and were aged 18 to 65 years. The study excluded patients with uncontrolled infections, other autoimmune diseases, pregnancy or lactation. Diagnoses were established on the basis of clinical symptoms, serum thyroxine and TRAb, thyroid ultrasound, and orbital computed tomography. Ficoll-Paque density gradient centrifugation was used to isolate PBMCs from about 10 ml of fresh peripheral blood. Total RNA was extracted using Trizol reagent, and RNA quality was assessed on an Agilent 2100 Bioanalyzer.

The research as a whole found: During validation, the model predicted progression to ophthalmopathy a median of around 7 months ahead of onset, with approximately 71% sensitivity and less than 85% specificity. Most expanded thyroid clonotypes (frequency above 0.001) were also detected in blood, suggesting blood repertoires may reflect thyroid immune responses. In cross-validation, a model built on a 13 V-J signature told ophthalmopathy apart from stable hyperthyroidism with under 90% sensitivity and around 83% specificity, and in testing the same model reached 80%/75%. No statistical method was used to set the sample size in advance, and investigators knew the group allocation.

The sequenced material came from blood. This sequence uses TRBV4-1 and TRBJ1-2, with 7 middle bases fitting TRBD1. This clonotype originated in a woman in her twenties or thirties with Graves' hyperthyroidism. The nucleotide sequence is given as TGCGCCAGCAGCCAGATCGGACAGGACCTTTATGGCTACACCTTC. Its coded protein is CASSQIGQDLYGYTF.